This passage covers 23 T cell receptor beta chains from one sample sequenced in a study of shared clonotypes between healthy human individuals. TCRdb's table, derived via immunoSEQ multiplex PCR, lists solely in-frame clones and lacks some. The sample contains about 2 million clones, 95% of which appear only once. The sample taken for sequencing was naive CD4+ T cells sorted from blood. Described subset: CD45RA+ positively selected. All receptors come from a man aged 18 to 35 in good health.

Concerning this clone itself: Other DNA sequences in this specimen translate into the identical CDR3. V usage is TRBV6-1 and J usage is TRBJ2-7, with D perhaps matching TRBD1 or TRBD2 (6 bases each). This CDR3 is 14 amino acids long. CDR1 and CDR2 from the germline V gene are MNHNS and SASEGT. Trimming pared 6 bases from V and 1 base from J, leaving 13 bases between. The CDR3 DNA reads TGTGCCAGCAGGGGAGGACAGTTGTCCTACGAGCAGTACTTC. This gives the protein CASRGGQLSYEQYF.

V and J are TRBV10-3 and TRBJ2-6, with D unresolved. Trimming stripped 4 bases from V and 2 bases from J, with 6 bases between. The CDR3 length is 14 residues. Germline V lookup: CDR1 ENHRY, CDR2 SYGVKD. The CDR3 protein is CAISGQAGANVLTF. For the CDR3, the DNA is TGTGCCATCAGTGGCCAGGCTGGGGCCAACGTCCTGACTTTC.

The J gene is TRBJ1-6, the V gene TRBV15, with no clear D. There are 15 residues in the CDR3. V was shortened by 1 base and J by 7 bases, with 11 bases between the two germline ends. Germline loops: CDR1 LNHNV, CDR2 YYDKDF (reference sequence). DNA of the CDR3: TGTGCCACCAGCAGAGCACCGGAAGGCAATTCACCCCTCCACTTT. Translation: CATSRAPEGNSPLHF.

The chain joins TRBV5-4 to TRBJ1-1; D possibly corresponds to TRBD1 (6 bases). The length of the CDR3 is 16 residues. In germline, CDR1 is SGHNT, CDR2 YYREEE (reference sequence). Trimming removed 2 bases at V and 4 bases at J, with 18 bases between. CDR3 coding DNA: TGTGCCAGCAGCTTAGAAACAGGGAGCGTGAGCACTGAAGCTTTCTTT. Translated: CASSLETGSVSTEAFF.

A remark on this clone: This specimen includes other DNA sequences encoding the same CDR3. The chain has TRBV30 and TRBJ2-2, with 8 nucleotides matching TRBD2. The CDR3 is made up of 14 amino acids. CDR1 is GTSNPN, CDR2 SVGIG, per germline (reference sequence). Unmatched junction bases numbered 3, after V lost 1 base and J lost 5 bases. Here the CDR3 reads CAWSAGGGTGELFF. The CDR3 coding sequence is TGTGCCTGGAGTGCGGGAGGGGGGACCGGGGAGCTGTTTTTT.

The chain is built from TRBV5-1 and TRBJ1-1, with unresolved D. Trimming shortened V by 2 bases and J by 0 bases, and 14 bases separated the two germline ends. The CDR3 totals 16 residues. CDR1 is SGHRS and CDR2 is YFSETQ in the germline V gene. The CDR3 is CASSLTLAKLNTEAFF. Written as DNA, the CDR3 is TGCGCCAGCAGCTTAACCCTTGCAAAATTGAACACTGAAGCTTTCTTT.

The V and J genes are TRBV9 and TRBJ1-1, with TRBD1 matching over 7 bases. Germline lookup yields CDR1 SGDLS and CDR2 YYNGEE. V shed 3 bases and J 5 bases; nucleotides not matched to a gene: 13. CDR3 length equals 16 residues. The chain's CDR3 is CASSAEGARSPTEAFF. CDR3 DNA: TGTGCCAGCAGCGCCGAGGGGGCGCGAAGTCCGACTGAAGCTTTCTTT. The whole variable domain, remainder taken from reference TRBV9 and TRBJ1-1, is DSGVTQTPKHLITATGQRVTLRCSPRSGDLSVYWYQQSLDQGLQFLIQYYNGEERAKGNILERFSAQQFPDLHSELNLSSLELGDSALYFCASSAEGARSPTEAFFGQGTRLTVV.

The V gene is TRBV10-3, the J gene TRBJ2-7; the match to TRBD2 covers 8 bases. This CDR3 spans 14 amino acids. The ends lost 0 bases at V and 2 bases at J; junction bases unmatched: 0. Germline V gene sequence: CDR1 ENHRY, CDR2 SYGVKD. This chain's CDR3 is CAISESTSAYEQYF. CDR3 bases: TGTGCCATCAGTGAGTCGACTAGCGCCTACGAGCAGTACTTC.

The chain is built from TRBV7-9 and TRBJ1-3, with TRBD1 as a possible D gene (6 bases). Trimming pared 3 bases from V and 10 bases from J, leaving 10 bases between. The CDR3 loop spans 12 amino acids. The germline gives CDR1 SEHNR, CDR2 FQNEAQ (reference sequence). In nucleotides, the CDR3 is TGTGCCAGCAGCTTTACCGGGACAACCATATATTTT. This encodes CASSFTGTTIYF.

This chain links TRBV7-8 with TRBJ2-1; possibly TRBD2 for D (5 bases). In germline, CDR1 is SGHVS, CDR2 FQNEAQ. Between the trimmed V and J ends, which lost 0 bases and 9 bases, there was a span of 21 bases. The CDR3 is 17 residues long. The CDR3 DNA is TGTGCCAGCAGCTTAGCATACCTACCGACCACTAGTCGTGAGCAGTTCTTC. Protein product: CASSLAYLPTTSREQFF.

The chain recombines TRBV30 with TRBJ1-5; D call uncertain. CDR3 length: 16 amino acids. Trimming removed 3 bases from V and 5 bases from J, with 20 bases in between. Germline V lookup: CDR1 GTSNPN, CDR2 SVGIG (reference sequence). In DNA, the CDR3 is TGTGCCTGGAGGAGGGCCAAATATGACGCCGATCAGCCCCAGCATTTT. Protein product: CAWRRAKYDADQPQHF.

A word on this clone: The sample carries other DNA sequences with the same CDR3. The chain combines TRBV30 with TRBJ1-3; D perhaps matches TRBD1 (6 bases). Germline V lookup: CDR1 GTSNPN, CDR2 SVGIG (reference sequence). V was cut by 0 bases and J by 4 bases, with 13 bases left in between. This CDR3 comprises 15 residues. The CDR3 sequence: CAWSVTGRSGNTIYF. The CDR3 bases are TGTGCCTGGAGTGTAACAGGGCGGTCGGGAAACACCATATATTTT.

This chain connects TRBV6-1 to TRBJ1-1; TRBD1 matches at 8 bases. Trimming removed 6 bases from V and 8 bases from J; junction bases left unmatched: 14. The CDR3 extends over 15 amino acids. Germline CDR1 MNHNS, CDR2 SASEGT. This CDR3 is CASRQSQGAGGEAFF. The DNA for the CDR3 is TGTGCCAGCAGACAATCTCAGGGGGCGGGAGGAGAAGCTTTCTTT.

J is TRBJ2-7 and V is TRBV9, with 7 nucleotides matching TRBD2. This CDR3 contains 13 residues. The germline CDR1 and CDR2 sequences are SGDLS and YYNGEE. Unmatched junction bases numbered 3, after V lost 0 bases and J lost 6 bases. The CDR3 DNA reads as TGTGCCAGCAGCGTAGAACTAGCGACCGAGCAGTACTTC. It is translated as CASSVELATEQYF.

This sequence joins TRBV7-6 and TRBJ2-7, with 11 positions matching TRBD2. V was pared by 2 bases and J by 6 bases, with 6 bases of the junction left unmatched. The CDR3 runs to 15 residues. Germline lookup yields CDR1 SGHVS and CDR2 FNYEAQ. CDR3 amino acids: CASSLSGTSGSEQYF. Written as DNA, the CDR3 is TGTGCCAGCAGCTTATCCGGGACTAGCGGAAGCGAGCAGTACTTC.

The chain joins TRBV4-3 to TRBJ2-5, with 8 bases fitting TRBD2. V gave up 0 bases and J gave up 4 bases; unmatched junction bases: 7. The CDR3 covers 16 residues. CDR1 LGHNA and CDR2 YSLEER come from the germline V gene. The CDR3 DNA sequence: TGCGCCAGCAGCCAAGATGGGGCTAGCGGGTTAGAGACCCAGTACTTC. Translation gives CASSQDGASGLETQYF.

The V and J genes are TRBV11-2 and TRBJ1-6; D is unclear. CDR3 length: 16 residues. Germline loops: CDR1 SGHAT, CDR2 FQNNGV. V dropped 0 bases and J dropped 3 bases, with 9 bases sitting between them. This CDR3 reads CASSLDRVLYNSPLHF. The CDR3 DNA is TGTGCCAGCAGCTTAGACCGGGTCCTCTATAATTCACCCCTCCACTTT.

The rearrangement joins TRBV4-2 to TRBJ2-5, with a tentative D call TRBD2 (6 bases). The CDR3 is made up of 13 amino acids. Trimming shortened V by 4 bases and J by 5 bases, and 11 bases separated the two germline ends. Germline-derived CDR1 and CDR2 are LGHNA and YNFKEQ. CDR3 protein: CASSPPGGETQYF. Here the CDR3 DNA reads TGTGCCAGCAGCCCGCCAGGAGGGGAGACCCAGTACTTC.

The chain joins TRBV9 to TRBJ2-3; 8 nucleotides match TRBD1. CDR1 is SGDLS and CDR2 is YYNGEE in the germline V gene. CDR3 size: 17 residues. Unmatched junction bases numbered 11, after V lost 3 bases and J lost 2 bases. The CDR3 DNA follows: TGTGCCAGCAGCGCCGCCTCCGGACAGGGTCCCACAGATACGCAGTATTTT. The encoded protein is CASSAASGQGPTDTQYF.

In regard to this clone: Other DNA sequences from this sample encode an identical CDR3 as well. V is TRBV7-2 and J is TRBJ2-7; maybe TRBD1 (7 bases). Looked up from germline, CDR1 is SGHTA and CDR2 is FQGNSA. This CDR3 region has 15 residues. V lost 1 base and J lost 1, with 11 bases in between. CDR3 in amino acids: CASSLGSGGSYEQYF. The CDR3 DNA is TGTGCCAGCAGCTTAGGGTCAGGGGGGTCCTACGAGCAGTACTTC.

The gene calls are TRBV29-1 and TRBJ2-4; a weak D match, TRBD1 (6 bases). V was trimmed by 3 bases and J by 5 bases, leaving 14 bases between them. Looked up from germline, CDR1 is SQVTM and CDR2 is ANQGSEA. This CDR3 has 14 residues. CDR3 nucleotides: TGCAGCGTTGATATAACAGGGTTGGAAAACATTCAGTACTTC. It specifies CSVDITGLENIQYF.

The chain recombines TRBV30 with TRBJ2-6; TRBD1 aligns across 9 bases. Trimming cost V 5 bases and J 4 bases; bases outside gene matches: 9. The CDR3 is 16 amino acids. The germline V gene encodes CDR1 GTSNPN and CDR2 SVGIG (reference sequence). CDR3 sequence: CAWLTGTGIGANVLTF. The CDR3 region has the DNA TGTGCCTGGCTTACCGGGACAGGGATCGGGGCCAACGTCCTGACTTTC.

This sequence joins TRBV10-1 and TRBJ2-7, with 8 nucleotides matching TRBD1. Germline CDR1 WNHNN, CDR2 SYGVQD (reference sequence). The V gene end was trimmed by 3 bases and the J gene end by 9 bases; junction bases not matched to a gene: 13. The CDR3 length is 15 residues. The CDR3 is CASSDSRTGLSGQYF. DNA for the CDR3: TGCGCCAGCAGTGATTCCAGGACAGGGCTCTCTGGGCAGTACTTC.